This TCR beta chain was profiled in a study of CD8 T cells in ankylosing spondylitis (dated 2017 in TCRdb). In terms of the full investigation: T cell receptor beta repertoires were profiled in healthy donors and ankylosing spondylitis patients so that disease-linked TCR variants could be found. In total, the full study cohort was made up of roughly 100 healthy donors and some 26 ankylosing spondylitis patients. Samples of peripheral blood were taken, and for ankylosing spondylitis patients, synovial fluid was collected as well.

Sequencing instrument: Illumina HiSeq 2500. Quantitative 5'-RACE with molecular barcodes was used to prepare TCR beta libraries. The original pipeline was this. A new computational method based on a probabilistic model of VDJ rearrangement was used to identify disease-linked TCR variants. TCRdb trimmed the raw reads at Q25, called clones with MiXCR and kept productive beta chains. Records with the same CDR3 protein are collapsed into one entry carrying the most frequent genes and DNA. Here the V and J calls rest on TCRdb's processing, not on the authors' analysis. Within this sample are over 200,000 distinct CDR3 sequences, with about 17% of them counted one time only. Jointly, the top ten make up 42% of the sample. The germline V gene specifies ENHRY as CDR1 and SYGVKD as CDR2. Trimming takes 5 bases from V and 1 base from J, and the germline ends sit 11 bases apart. The CDR3, from cysteine to phenylalanine, totals 14 residues. The DNA shown is the 42-base CDR3, in frame from base 1.

What the study reported, not specific to this receptor: Some of the motif variants had been reported before in the synovial fluid and blood of reactive arthritis patients, a finding that suggests common disease-initiation mechanisms. The disease-linked clones were reported to be significantly enriched in matched synovial fluid samples from ankylosing spondylitis patients. The disease-linked clones showed a CD8+ phenotype and occurred at relatively low frequencies in peripheral blood. Blood from ankylosing spondylitis patients appeared to be characterized by a TCR beta motif composed of roughly 8 highly homologous amino acid variants.

Comments on this clonotype: There is no known antigen for this receptor. No much larger clone is present one base from it, and per-base qualities are unavailable.

Recombination joined TRBV10-3 with TRBJ1-1; too little of a D gene remains to name it. The TCR sequence derives from a male donor with ankylosing spondylitis. The sample comprised blood, either unsorted or a sorted T cell fraction (not recorded which). The CDR3 here reads CAISITDPNTEAFF. The DNA sequence is as follows: TGTGCCATCAGTATTACGGACCCGAACACTGAAGCTTTCTTT.